This T cell receptor beta chain was profiled in a study of human T cells and chemical hapten exposure. Time point given: pre-sensitization, week 0. The treatment denotes: therapeutic diphenylcyclopropenone sensitization with weekly scalp DPC. The template was total RNA from unfractionated whole blood. The library tagged each cDNA molecule with unique molecular identifiers. Source study methods: More than 95,000 TCRs per sample was the median, with a range of roughly 20,000 to 750,000. TCRdb passed the RACE reads through MiXCR, listing each CDR3 protein once. The V and J calls were not made by the authors but by TCRdb's processing. The top ten hold roughly 1.2% of the sample, which has 270,000 or so distinct CDR3 sequences, roughly 7.4% seen once. The table lists this clonotype with a few counts. What it recognizes is unknown. Whole-study results and caveats: TCRs whose frequency exceeded 1 in 1000 remained the same following DPC sensitization.

This receptor was obtained from a man aged 18 to 29 with alopecia areata. Some clones in this sample may be carry-over from other donors' samples. Sequences were derived from whole blood, sampled in connection with sensitization to the hapten diphenylcyclopropenone (DPC).

In nucleotides, the CDR3 is TGTGCCATCAGGACCCACGAGGGCGAAGAGACCCAGTACTTC. Translation gives CAIRTHEGEETQYF. The chain joins TRBV10-3 to TRBJ2-5; a possible D gene is TRBD2 (5 bases). Trimming stripped 6 bases from V and 3 bases from J, with 14 bases between. From germline, CDR1 is ENHRY and CDR2 SYGVKD. CDR3 length: 14 amino acids.